The next 24 T cell receptor beta chains were all read from a single sample in a study of CD8 T cells in Susac syndrome. Random hexamers primed reverse transcription of about 0.45 to 1 ug RNA. TCRdb called the immunoSEQ multiplex PCR reads again in MiXCR, with one record for every CDR3 protein. The data contain 150,000 to 180,000 distinct CDR3 sequences, around 96% of them singletons. The sample comprised CD4+ T cells from PBMCs. These receptors all stem from a human donor with Susac syndrome.

For this clonotype: One end of the junction is discordant with germline, which a read error may explain. The chain couples TRBV3-1 to TRBJ1-2; a weak D match, TRBD1 (6 bases). Germline CDR1 reads LGHDT; CDR2 reads YNNKEL (reference sequence). This CDR3 spans 13 amino acids. CDR3: CASTQGGGFGYTF. Written as DNA, the CDR3 is TGTGCCAGCACCCAAGGAGGGGGTTTTGGCTACACCTTC. Full variable domain (outside the CDR3, taken from reference TRBV3-1 and TRBJ1-2): DTAVSQTPKYLVTQMGNDKSIKCEQNLGHDTMYWYKQDSKKFLKIMFSYNNKELIINETVPNRFSPKSPDKAHLNLHINSLELGDSAVYFCASTQGGGFGYTFGSGTRLTVV.

DNA of the CDR3: TGTGCCAGCAGCTCGCTCACCGGGGAGCTGTTTTTT. It encodes CASSSLTGELFF. The chain employs TRBV5-6 and TRBJ2-2; D remains ambiguous. The CDR3 consists of 12 residues. The germline CDR1 and CDR2 sequences are SGHDT and YYEEEE. V lost 3 bases and J lost 4, with 4 bases in between.

CDR3 DNA: TGTGCCAGCAGCCATTTAGACCTAGCCAAAAACATTCAGTACTTC. It yields the protein CASSHLDLAKNIQYF. V is TRBV3-1 and J is TRBJ2-4; D uncertain. V dropped 3 bases and J dropped 0 bases, with 9 bases sitting between them. Germline V gene data show CDR1 as LGHDT and CDR2 as YNNKEL (reference sequence). This CDR3 region has 15 residues.

The chain combines TRBV3-1 with TRBJ2-1; 7 nucleotides match TRBD1. Germline-derived CDR1 and CDR2 are LGHDT and YNNKEL (reference sequence). With V trimmed by 8 bases and J by 4 bases, 5 bases remained unmatched. This CDR3 comprises 13 residues. The CDR3 spells CASQQGQYNEQFF. In DNA form, the CDR3 reads TGTGCCAGCCAACAGGGACAGTACAATGAGCAGTTCTTC.

For the CDR3, the DNA is TGCAGTGCCTCTCCCCCGACAGGGTTGAAGACCCAGTACTTC. This sequence encodes CSASPPTGLKTQYF. V gene TRBV20-1 combines with J gene TRBJ2-5, with TRBD1 matching 7 bases. Germline CDR1 DFQATT, CDR2 SNEGSKA (reference sequence). The CDR3 sequence is 14 residues long. Trimming cost V 6 bases and J 6 bases; bases outside gene matches: 13.

The J gene is TRBJ1-5, the V gene TRBV25-1, with D hard to call. Germline loops: CDR1 MGHDK, CDR2 SYGVNS. V was trimmed by 5 bases and J by 4 bases, leaving 6 bases between them. This CDR3 comprises 12 residues. The CDR3 sequence is CASSRLNQPQHF. In DNA, the CDR3 is TGTGCCAGCAGTAGGTTAAATCAGCCCCAGCATTTT.

The chain carries TRBV9 and TRBJ1-3; possible D gene TRBD1, 5 bases. V was cut by 6 bases and J by 8 bases, with 18 bases left in between. CDR1 is SGDLS, CDR2 YYNGEE, per germline. The CDR3 covers 14 residues. The CDR3 here is CASTSAGRWDTIYF. In DNA form, the CDR3 reads TGTGCCAGCACCTCGGCAGGGAGGTGGGACACCATATATTTT.

The genes are TRBV7-2 and TRBJ1-3; no reliable D call. Trimming left V 2 bases short and J 4 bases short, with 6 bases between. CDR3 size: 13 residues. Germline lookup yields CDR1 SGHTA and CDR2 FQGNSA. The CDR3 spells CASSLMRGNTIYF. The CDR3 DNA reads as TGTGCCAGCAGCTTAATGAGGGGAAACACCATATATTTT.

This chain connects TRBV18 to TRBJ2-2, with D possibly matching TRBD1 (6 bases). The ends were cut back, 2 bases at V and 0 bases at J, with 13 bases in the middle. CDR3 size: 17 residues. Germline CDR1 KGHSH, CDR2 LQKENI. CDR3: CASSPFRGASNTGELFF. The CDR3, as DNA: TGTGCCAGCTCACCATTCAGGGGTGCCTCGAACACCGGGGAGCTGTTTTTT.

The chain joins TRBV20-1 to TRBJ1-4; no definite D call. The ends were cut back, 3 bases at V and 0 bases at J, with 5 bases in the middle. The CDR3 length is 13 residues. The germline gives CDR1 DFQATT, CDR2 SNEGSKA (reference sequence). The CDR3, as DNA: TGCAGTGCTAGCCTCGCAACTAATGAAAAACTGTTTTTT. Translation gives CSASLATNEKLFF.

The rearrangement uses TRBV6-2 or TRBV6-3 and TRBJ2-1, with a tentative D call TRBD2 (6 bases). The CDR3 is made up of 16 amino acids. CDR1 and CDR2 from the germline V gene are MNHEY and SVGEGT. V gave up 5 bases and J gave up 9 bases, with 23 bases separating them. In nucleotides, the CDR3 is TGTGCCAGCAGTACCGGGACTCCCTCGGGGGTTGGTGAGCAGTTCTTC. It specifies CASSTGTPSGVGEQFF.

This clonotype occurred once. CDR3 sequence reads: CASSSPLQGGEAFF. CDR3 sequence (DNA): TGTGCCAGCAGTTCTCCATTACAGGGAGGTGAAGCTTTCTTT. The chain couples TRBV27 to TRBJ1-1; tentative D call: TRBD1 (6 bases). Germline V gene lookup returns CDR1 MNHEY and CDR2 SMNVEV (reference sequence). The CDR3 totals 14 residues. Trimming shortened V by 4 bases and J by 7 bases, and 16 bases separated the two germline ends.

The CDR3 nucleotides read TGTGCCAGCAGTTACCCGGGACACTCAGAGACCCAGTACTTC. The encoded protein is CASSYPGHSETQYF. The chain links TRBV6-5 to TRBJ2-5; TRBD1 might be the D (6 bases). Germline CDR1 is MNHEY and CDR2 is SVGAGI. V was cut by 2 bases and J by 4 bases, with 11 bases left in between. CDR3 length: 14 amino acids.

The chain uses TRBV6-5 and TRBJ2-7; D perhaps matches TRBD1 (5 bases). Germline CDR1 MNHEY, CDR2 SVGAGI. There are 14 residues in the CDR3. The V end lost 2 bases, the J end lost 3 bases, and 11 bases lay between the germline ends. CDR3 DNA: TGTGCCAGCAGTTACGCGGTGACAGACTACGAGCAGTACTTC. Protein sequence: CASSYAVTDYEQYF.

The rearrangement joins TRBV18 to TRBJ1-2, with 8 nucleotides matching TRBD1. The CDR3 loop spans 14 amino acids. Germline V lookup: CDR1 KGHSH, CDR2 LQKENI. The ends lost 1 base at V and 3 bases at J; junction bases unmatched: 1. This CDR3 reads CASSPQTGDYGYTF. CDR3 DNA: TGTGCCAGCTCACCACAGACAGGGGACTATGGCTACACCTTC.

This chain connects TRBV7-2 to TRBJ2-7; 7 bases fit TRBD1. CDR3 length equals 14 residues. Per germline, CDR1 SGHTA and CDR2 FQGNSA. Germline trimming cut 3 bases from V and 5 bases from J; bases unmatched to any gene: 7. CDR3 loop: CASSFQGVRDEQYF. The DNA of the CDR3 is TGTGCCAGCAGCTTTCAGGGGGTGCGCGACGAGCAGTACTTC.

The chain recombines TRBV29-1 with TRBJ1-3, with D possibly TRBD1 on 5 matching bases. The V and J ends lost 4 bases and 0 bases respectively, with 16 bases between them. The CDR3 runs 16 residues. The germline V gene has CDR1 SQVTM and CDR2 ANQGSEA. CDR3 nucleotide sequence: TGCAGCGTTGTCGGGACCCGGCCCCCCTCTGGAAACACCATATATTTT. It encodes CSVVGTRPPSGNTIYF.

In DNA, the CDR3 is TGCAGCGCTACGAGATTGCACAGGGGTATCTACGAGCAGTACTTC. Translation: CSATRLHRGIYEQYF. The chain recombines TRBV29-1 with TRBJ2-7; 7 bases align to TRBD1. Trimming cost V 7 bases and J 3 bases; bases outside gene matches: 15. This CDR3 is 15 amino acids long. In germline, CDR1 is SQVTM, CDR2 ANQGSEA.

The chain employs TRBV25-1 and TRBJ1-2; D may be TRBD1 (5 bases). V was trimmed by 5 bases and J by 3 bases, leaving 16 bases between them. The CDR3 length is 15 residues. Germline-derived CDR1 and CDR2 are MGHDK and SYGVNS. The CDR3 sequence: CASSLFGVGDYGYTF. The CDR3 DNA sequence: TGTGCCAGCAGTCTCTTCGGAGTAGGGGACTATGGCTACACCTTC.

This chain uses TRBV11-2 with TRBJ2-3; 8 bases line up with TRBD2. V was pared by 7 bases and J by 1 base, with 10 bases of the junction left unmatched. The CDR3 extends over 16 amino acids. CDR1 and CDR2 (germline): SGHAT, FQNNGV. The CDR3 nucleotides are TGTGCCAGCACCGGATTAGCGGGGTTGGGCACAGATACGCAGTATTTT. Residues: CASTGLAGLGTDTQYF.

J is TRBJ1-1 and V is TRBV27; D ambiguous. CDR1 and CDR2 from the germline V gene are MNHEY and SMNVEV (reference sequence). V lost 5 bases and J 3 bases, leaving 10 bases between the germline ends. CDR3 size: 13 residues. In DNA, the CDR3 is TGTGCCAGCAGTCATTCTTGGGACACTGAAGCTTTCTTT. Its protein product is CASSHSWDTEAFF.

The chain carries TRBV10-3 and TRBJ1-1; D gene ambiguous. CDR3 length equals 13 residues. Germline CDR1 ENHRY, CDR2 SYGVKD. Deletions cut 4 bases from V and 0 bases from J, with 6 bases between. CDR3 DNA: TGTGCCATCAGTGTGGATCTGAACACTGAAGCTTTCTTT. Amino acids: CAISVDLNTEAFF.

The V and J genes are TRBV7-8 and TRBJ2-5, with 9 bases identical to TRBD2. This CDR3 contains 16 residues. The V and J ends lost 1 base and 2 bases, in that order; junction bases with no gene match: 5. Germline-derived CDR1 and CDR2 are SGHVS and FQNEAQ. The CDR3 loop reads CASSLDGRGGQETQYF. The CDR3 bases are TGTGCCAGCAGCTTAGATGGGCGGGGGGGACAAGAGACCCAGTACTTC.

The chain employs TRBV25-1 and TRBJ2-7; D might be TRBD1 or TRBD2, each matching 5 bases. Germline V gene lookup returns CDR1 MGHDK and CDR2 SYGVNS. Trimming removed 10 bases from V and 3 bases from J, with 13 bases in between. The CDR3 loop spans 12 amino acids. The CDR3 nucleotides read TGTGCCACCCTGGGACCACACTACGAGCAGTACTTC. It yields the protein CATLGPHYEQYF.